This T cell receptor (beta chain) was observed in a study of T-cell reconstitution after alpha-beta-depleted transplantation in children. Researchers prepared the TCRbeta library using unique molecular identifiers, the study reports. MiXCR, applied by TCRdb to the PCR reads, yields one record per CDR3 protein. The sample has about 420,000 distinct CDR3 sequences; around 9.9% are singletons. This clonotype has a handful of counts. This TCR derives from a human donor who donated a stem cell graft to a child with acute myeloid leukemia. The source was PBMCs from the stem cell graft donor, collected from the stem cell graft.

The CDR3 DNA is TGTGCCACCAGCAGACTGAGCCTAGCCAAAAACATTCAGTACTTC. It yields the protein CATSRLSLAKNIQYF. The chain carries TRBV15 and TRBJ2-4; D uncertain. Germline assignment: CDR1 LNHNV and CDR2 YYDKDF (reference sequence). The CDR3 runs to 15 residues. Trimming cost V 2 bases and J 0 bases, with 8 bases left between them. The full variable domain, with the rest looked up from reference TRBV15 and TRBJ2-4, is DAMVIQNPRYQVTQFGKPVTLSCSQTLNHNVMYWYQQKSSQAPKLLFHYYDKDFNNEADTPDNFQSRRPNTSFCFLDIRSPGLGDTAMYLCATSRLSLAKNIQYFGAGTRLSVL.